These 22 T cell receptor beta chains came from one sample sequenced in a study of OX40 agonist ivuxolimab in advanced cancers. Measured with immunoSEQ multiplex PCR; TCRdb has only the in-frame clones, and not every one. The sample holds 75,000 to 100,000 clones, under 95% seen once. Sequencing used CD4+ or CD8+ T cells sorted from blood, obtained in a trial of the OX40 agonist ivuxolimab. These receptor sequences come from an adult with an advanced solid tumor such as melanoma, head and neck, liver or kidney cancer.

The chain links TRBV6-1 to TRBJ1-1, with D perhaps matching TRBD1 (6 bases). Germline CDR1 MNHNS, CDR2 SASEGT. This CDR3 spans 18 amino acids. The V gene lost 3 bases and the J gene lost 0 bases, with 20 bases spanning the gap. CDR3 sequence: CASSDSPGGTRMNTEAFF. The DNA for the CDR3 is TGTGCCAGCAGTGATTCCCCGGGGGGGACACGCATGAACACTGAAGCTTTCTTT.

On this clone itself: One junction end disagrees with the germline gene, perhaps due to a read error. The chain joins TRBV7-2 to TRBJ2-3; TRBD1 matches 9 bases. CDR3 length: 16 residues. Germline CDR1 reads SGHTA; CDR2 reads FQGNSA. The CDR3 loop reads CASSLVGTGGTDTQYF. CDR3 coding DNA: TGTGCCAGCAGCTTAGTTGGTACAGGGGGCACTGATACGCAGTATTTT. The full variable domain, its missing parts supplied by reference TRBV7-2 and TRBJ2-3, is GAGVSQSPSNKVTEKGKDVELRCDPISGHTALYWYRQSLGQGLEFLIYFQGNSAPDKSGLPSDRFSAERTGGSVSTLTIQRTQQEDSAVYLCASSLVGTGGTDTQYFGPGTRLTVL.

The chain combines TRBV6-1 with TRBJ2-5; D is unresolved. CDR3 size: 14 residues. V was clipped by 0 bases and J by 4 bases, with 9 bases between them. In germline, CDR1 is MNHNS, CDR2 SASEGT. The CDR3 bases are TGTGCCAGCAGTGAAGCGCTTCTGGGAGAGACCCAGTACTTC. This encodes CASSEALLGETQYF.

This clone occurred once. This chain joins TRBV6-5 and TRBJ2-7; 8 nucleotides match TRBD1. The trim removed 6 bases at V and 9 bases at J, leaving 7 bases unmatched. CDR1 is MNHEY and CDR2 is SVGAGI in the germline V gene. This CDR3 is 12 amino acids long. The CDR3 region has the DNA TGTGCCAGCAGCCTGGGGACAGGACGGCAGTACTTC. Amino acid sequence: CASSLGTGRQYF.

This chain joins TRBV4-3 and TRBJ2-3; D possibly corresponds to TRBD2 (6 bases). This CDR3 is built from 16 residues. The germline V and J ends were trimmed by 4 bases and 3 bases, with 17 bases remaining between them. In germline, CDR1 is LGHNA, CDR2 YSLEER. CDR3 sequence: CASSRKIRRATDTQYF. CDR3 sequence (DNA): TGCGCCAGCAGCCGGAAGATCAGGAGGGCAACAGATACGCAGTATTTT.

V usage is TRBV2 and J usage is TRBJ1-1; D not certain. V lost 3 bases, J lost 4 bases, and 12 bases lay in between. The length of the CDR3 is 14 residues. The germline V gene has CDR1 SNHLY and CDR2 FYNNEI. CDR3 in DNA: TGTGCCAGCAGTGAGCGGAGTCCCTTCACTGAAGCTTTCTTT. Its translation: CASSERSPFTEAFF. The variable domain in full, with the rest retrieved from reference TRBV2 and TRBJ1-1, is EPEVTQTPSHQVTQMGQEVILRCVPISNHLYFYWYRQILGQKVEFLVSFYNNEISEKSEIFDDQFSVERPDGSNFTLKIRSTKLEDSAMYFCASSERSPFTEAFFGQGTRLTVV.

This chain joins TRBV28 and TRBJ2-7; the D is unclear. This CDR3 is 12 amino acids long. CDR1 and CDR2 (germline): MDHEN, SYDVKM. Trimming cost V 2 bases and J 4 bases, with 6 bases left between them. CDR3 sequence (DNA): TGTGCCAGCAGTTTAACCAGGTACGAGCAGTACTTC. Its translation: CASSLTRYEQYF.

This rearrangement joins TRBV28 to TRBJ1-2; D might be TRBD1 (5 bases). The CDR3 totals 13 residues. Germline CDR1 MDHEN, CDR2 SYDVKM. V shed 6 bases and J shed 4 bases, with 12 bases lying between them. CDR3: CASRPQGVYGYTF. For the CDR3, the DNA is TGTGCCAGCAGGCCCCAGGGTGTCTATGGCTACACCTTC.

V usage is TRBV28 and J usage is TRBJ2-7; 9 nucleotides match TRBD1. CDR1 and CDR2 from the germline V gene are MDHEN and SYDVKM. The trim removed 6 bases at V and 7 bases at J, leaving 13 bases unmatched. The CDR3 has 15 amino acids. Here the CDR3 DNA reads TGTGCCAGCAGGGCAACAGGGGGCGCGATGGGGGAGCAGTACTTC. Encoded protein: CASRATGGAMGEQYF.

This sequence joins TRBV10-3 and TRBJ2-1; 9 nucleotides line up with TRBD2. The ends lost 4 bases at V and 9 bases at J; junction bases unmatched: 4. Germline V gene lookup returns CDR1 ENHRY and CDR2 SYGVKD. The CDR3 runs to 13 residues. The CDR3 DNA sequence: TGTGCCATCAGTGGTAGCGGGAGCATTGAGCAGTTCTTC. It codes for CAISGSGSIEQFF.

The chain links TRBV27 to TRBJ1-2; TRBD1 might be the D (5 bases). CDR3 size: 13 residues. Trimming stripped 5 bases from V and 3 bases from J, with 10 bases between. Germline V gene data show CDR1 as MNHEY and CDR2 as SMNVEV (reference sequence). The CDR3 protein is CASSDSTDYGYTF. The CDR3 nucleotides are TGTGCCAGCAGTGACTCGACAGACTATGGCTACACCTTC.

This clone was recorded only once. Germline is not matched at one junction end, which may reflect a read error. The V and J genes are TRBV7-8 and TRBJ2-1; TRBD1 is a possible D gene (5 bases). Per the germline V gene, CDR1 is SGHVS and CDR2 is FQNEAQ. The CDR3 covers 11 residues. The chain's CDR3 is CASRDGDEQFF. The CDR3 DNA follows: TGTGCAAGCAGGGATGGGGATGAGCAGTTCTTC. Full variable domain (rest looked up from reference TRBV7-8 and TRBJ2-1): GAGVSQSPRYKVAKRGQDVALRCDPISGHVSLFWYQQALGQGPEFLTYFQNEAQLDKSGLPSDRFFAERPEGSVSTLKIQRTQQEDSAVYLCASRDGDEQFFGPGTRLTVL.

The chain combines TRBV7-2 with TRBJ1-5; D might be TRBD1 (5 bases). The V end was cut by 1 base, the J end by 2 bases, with 9 bases between. Germline V lookup: CDR1 SGHTA, CDR2 FQGNSA. This CDR3 contains 15 residues. The CDR3 DNA is TGTGCCAGCAGCTTAGAGGGGACCGGCAATCAGCCCCAGCATTTT. Translated, it gives CASSLEGTGNQPQHF.

V and J are TRBV29-1 and TRBJ2-1; D remains unclear. V dropped 6 bases and J dropped 0 bases, with 18 bases sitting between them. Germline-derived CDR1 and CDR2 are SQVTM and ANQGSEA. This CDR3 is 16 amino acids long. CDR3 region: CSVHLVVGSSYNEQFF. CDR3 sequence (DNA): TGCAGCGTCCACCTTGTTGTGGGATCCTCCTACAATGAGCAGTTCTTC.

The chain couples TRBV4-3 to TRBJ2-6; D is undetermined. With 1 base removed from V and 0 bases from J, the gap between germline ends came to 13 bases. The CDR3 extends over 18 amino acids. Germline-derived CDR1 and CDR2 are LGHNA and YSLEER. Here the CDR3 reads CASSQGPRTTSGANVLTF. As DNA, the CDR3 is TGCGCCAGCAGCCAAGGACCGCGAACTACCTCTGGGGCCAACGTCCTGACTTTC.

The chain recombines TRBV2 with TRBJ2-7; TRBD2 matches at 8 bases. Looked up from germline, CDR1 is SNHLY and CDR2 is FYNNEI. The CDR3 sequence is 14 residues long. CDR3: CSGAGGAGVHEQYF. CDR3 DNA: TGTTCAGGGGCCGGAGGAGCGGGAGTCCACGAGCAGTACTTC.

This sequence joins TRBV11-3 and TRBJ2-1, with D perhaps TRBD1 or TRBD2 (6 bases each). The CDR3 extends over 17 amino acids. V was pared by 4 bases and J by 7 bases, with 23 bases between. Germline CDR1 reads SGHNT; CDR2 reads YENEEA. The DNA for the CDR3 is TGTGCCAGCAGCTCGACTTACGACCTGACTAGGGGGAATGAGCAGTTCTTC. This sequence encodes CASSSTYDLTRGNEQFF. Filled out from reference TRBV11-3 and TRBJ2-1, the complete variable domain reads EAGVVQSPRYKIIEKKQPVAFWCNPISGHNTLYWYLQNLGQGPELLIRYENEEAVDDSQLPKDRFSAERLKGVDSTLKIQPAELGDSAVYLCASSSTYDLTRGNEQFFGPGTRLTVL.

V is TRBV10-3 and J is TRBJ1-3; D uncertain. V dropped 6 bases and J dropped 0 bases, with 12 bases sitting between them. CDR1 is ENHRY, CDR2 SYGVKD, per germline. This CDR3 is 15 amino acids long. The CDR3 nucleotides are TGTGCCATCAGCCTGGACGGCTACTCTGGAAACACCATATATTTT. As protein: CAISLDGYSGNTIYF.

The chain carries TRBV28 and TRBJ2-5, with D tentatively TRBD1 (6 bases). With 2 bases removed from V and 5 bases from J, the gap between germline ends came to 12 bases. The CDR3 covers 14 residues. Germline CDR1 reads MDHEN; CDR2 reads SYDVKM. As DNA, the CDR3 is TGTGCCAGCAGTTTACAGGGGACACGGGAGACCCAGTACTTC. It translates to CASSLQGTRETQYF.

Here the CDR3 DNA reads TGTGCCACCAGCAGAGATCCGGTCCAGAGCGGGAGGGCCACCGGGGAGCTGTTTTTT. Its translation is CATSRDPVQSGRATGELFF. The chain recombines TRBV15 with TRBJ2-2; TRBD2 matches at 10 bases. The ends lost 0 bases at V and 4 bases at J; junction bases unmatched: 11. The CDR3 contains 19 residues. Germline CDR1 is LNHNV and CDR2 is YYDKDF (reference sequence).

CDR3 sequence: CASSLMGGEGNQPQHF. For the CDR3, the DNA is TGTGCCAGCAGCTTAATGGGGGGCGAAGGCAATCAGCCCCAGCATTTT. This chain uses TRBV7-2 with TRBJ1-5; TRBD1 might be the D (6 bases). V lost 2 bases and J lost 2, with 13 bases in between. Germline V gene lookup returns CDR1 SGHTA and CDR2 FQGNSA. This CDR3 has 16 residues. The variable domain in full, completed from reference TRBV7-2 and TRBJ1-5, reads GAGVSQSPSNKVTEKGKDVELRCDPISGHTALYWYRQSLGQGLEFLIYFQGNSAPDKSGLPSDRFSAERTGGSVSTLTIQRTQQEDSAVYLCASSLMGGEGNQPQHFGDGTRLSIL.

The rearrangement links TRBV7-6 to TRBJ2-1, with 13 nucleotides matching TRBD2. Trimming at V came to 4 bases and at J to 9 bases, leaving 6 bases not matched to a gene. Looked up from germline, CDR1 is SGHVS and CDR2 is FNYEAQ. This CDR3 has 15 residues. CDR3 protein: CASSSGLAGDSEQFF. The CDR3 DNA follows: TGTGCCAGCAGCTCCGGACTAGCGGGAGACAGTGAGCAGTTCTTC.